The clone carrying this T cell receptor beta chain was counted only a few times. What it recognizes is unknown. These data come from a study of blood T cells in healthy people across ages. Study outcomes and limitations: Changes seen in expanded clonotypes were possibly confounded by donor CMV status left unknown. When set beside aged donors, long-lived donors presented more naive CD4+ cells and higher diversity.

For the second PCR, which ran for 7 to 11 cycles, a sample-barcoded 5' primer and a J-beta primer mix were used. TCRdb processed the 5' RACE reads anew with MiXCR; each CDR3 protein has one entry. The data contain more than 1 million distinct CDR3 sequences, 40% to 50% of them singletons. From germline, CDR1 is MGHRA and CDR2 YSYEKL. The CDR3 loop spans 13 amino acids. V was trimmed by 2 bases and J by 10 bases, leaving 11 bases between them. This chain uses TRBV4-1 with TRBJ1-4; no firm D call. The TCR originated in a woman aged 55-69 years in good health. The source material was blood. The CDR3, as DNA: TGCGCCAGCAGCCAATTAGAGGTCGGAAAACTGTTTTTT. This encodes CASSQLEVGKLFF.